This TCR beta chain was identified during a study of blood T cell repertoires in COVID-19. The protocol was immunoSEQ multiplex PCR, while the TCRdb copy is restricted to in-frame clones and leaves out a portion. The repertoire holds about 400,000 clones, nearly 90% seen once, with 2% to 2.5% in the top ten. The CDR3 is made up of 15 amino acids. CDR1 and CDR2 (germline): LNHNV, YYDKDF (reference sequence). V dropped 3 bases and J dropped 3; count of bases not matched to a gene: 3. J is TRBJ1-5 and V is TRBV15, with TRBD1 matching over 9 bases. The sequence was collected from a woman between 40 and 50 years old with acute COVID-19. Source material: PBMCs or T cells enriched from blood (not recorded which). DNA of the CDR3: TGTGCCACCAGCAGGGGACAGGGCCACAATCAGCCCCAGCATTTT. Residues: CATSRGQGHNQPQHF. The whole variable domain, filled in from reference TRBV15 and TRBJ1-5, reads DAMVIQNPRYQVTQFGKPVTLSCSQTLNHNVMYWYQQKSSQAPKLLFHYYDKDFNNEADTPDNFQSRRPNTSFCFLDIRSPGLGDTAMYLCATSRGQGHNQPQHFGDGTRLSIL.